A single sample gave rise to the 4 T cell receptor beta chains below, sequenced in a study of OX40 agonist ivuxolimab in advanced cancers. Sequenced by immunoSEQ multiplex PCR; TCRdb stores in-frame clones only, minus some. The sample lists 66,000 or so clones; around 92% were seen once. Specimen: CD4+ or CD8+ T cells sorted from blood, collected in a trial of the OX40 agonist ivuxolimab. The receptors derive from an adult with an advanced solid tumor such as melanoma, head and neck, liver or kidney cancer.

In DNA form, the CDR3 reads TGTGCCAGCAGCGGTTTCCTCGACAGCTACCCCAACTATGGCTACACCTTC. It translates to CASSGFLDSYPNYGYTF. V usage is TRBV9 and J usage is TRBJ1-2, with D maybe TRBD1 (5 bases). This CDR3 is 17 amino acids long. V lost 3 bases to trimming and J lost 2 bases, with 20 bases between them. From germline, CDR1 is SGDLS and CDR2 YYNGEE.

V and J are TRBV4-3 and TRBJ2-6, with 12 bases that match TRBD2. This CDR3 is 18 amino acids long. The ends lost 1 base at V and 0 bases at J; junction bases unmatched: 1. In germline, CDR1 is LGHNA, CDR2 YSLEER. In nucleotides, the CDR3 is TGCGCCAGCAGCCAAGGACTAGCGGGAGCCTCTGGGGCCAACGTCCTGACTTTC. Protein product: CASSQGLAGASGANVLTF.

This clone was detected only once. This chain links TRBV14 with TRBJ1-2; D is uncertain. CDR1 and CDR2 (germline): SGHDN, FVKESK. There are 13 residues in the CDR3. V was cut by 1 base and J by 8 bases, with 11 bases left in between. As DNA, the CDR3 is TGTGCCAGCAGCCAAGTGCCGGGTGGCGGCTACACCTTC. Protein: CASSQVPGGGYTF.

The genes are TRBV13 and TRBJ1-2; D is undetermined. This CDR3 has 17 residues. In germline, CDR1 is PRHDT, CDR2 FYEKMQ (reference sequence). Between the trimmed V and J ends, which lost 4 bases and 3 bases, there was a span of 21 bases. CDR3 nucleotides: TGTGCCAGCAGCTCACAAGCGGAGGTGGCTAGGCACTATGGCTACACCTTC. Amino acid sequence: CASSSQAEVARHYGYTF.